This TCR beta chain was documented in a study of blood T cell repertoires in COVID-19 (dated by TCRdb to 2018 to 2020). For context, the study as a whole: The collaborator samples originated in the United States, Italy and Spain and spanned the acute and convalescent phases of COVID-19. The prospective study material was composed of cDNA or gDNA derived from T cells, B-cell-depleted T cells, or PBMCs. Subjects who had been exposed to COVID-19, were actively infected with it, or had recovered from it provided the deeply sampled blood TCRbeta repertoires that made up the dataset. The repertoires were released in a freely available public database intended as a resource for research on the immune response to SARS-CoV-2. Samples were obtained from the ongoing ImmuneRACE study (first 160 participants) and from about 1,300 subjects provided by 6 global collaborators. The sample metadata nearly always contained a de-identified subject ID, COVID-19 status, age in years and sex. HLA class I and class II types, where available, came from metadata supplied by the sample provider rather than from assay-based typing. Broader findings and caveats from the paper: Clinical and demographic metadata were provided uncurated, with the amount varying by source and participant.

The immunoSEQ Assay, a bias-controlled multiplex PCR, was used to amplify TCRbeta CDR3 regions from genomic DNA. The paper's data handling went like this. The number of nucleated cells in each sample was estimated by amplification of reference gene primers within the assay. To quantify the absolute abundance of each unique TCRbeta CDR3 rearrangement, sequence reads were collapsed and filtered. For each sample, productive Simpson clonality was calculated by taking the square root of Simpson's diversity index across productive rearrangements. TCRdb provides this immuneACCESS table in a form limited to in-frame rearrangements. Some clones are lacking; in checked studies, under half of them reflect an unresolved V gene, and why the rest are absent is not known. V and J calls and clone size are those listed in that table; D and trimming were worked out from the DNA. For this sample there are about 200,000 clones; approximately 85% appear just once. The ten largest make up around 6% of the sample.

In the prospective study, participants were about 18 to 95 years old, resided in about two dozen geographic areas of the United States, and were enrolled through a virtual design. In the prospective study, cohorts were assigned on the basis of participant-reported clinical history obtained from a screening survey and a study questionnaire. Mobile phlebotomists in the prospective study collected whole blood, serum and a nasopharyngeal or oropharyngeal swab from every participant. Prospective study participants could optionally give additional blood draws and questionnaires over an approximately 2-month period. Before DNA extraction, blood samples from the prospective study were shipped at room temperature or frozen. CDR1 KGHSH and CDR2 LQKENI are derived from the germline V gene. The CDR3 measures 15 amino acids from cysteine to phenylalanine. CDR3 DNA is the only sequence kept; it has 45 bases, read in frame from the first base. Trimming leaves V shorter by 6 bases and J shorter by 8 bases, with the junction holding 6 bases beyond the gene matches.

About this clone itself: It lacks a known antigen. Base qualities are not at hand, and no much larger clone is one base apart.

This TCR came from a man aged 40-50 years with acute COVID-19. Rearrangement joined TRBV18 to TRBJ2-1; 14 junctional bases match TRBD2. The sample was PBMCs or T cells enriched from blood (not recorded which). The nucleotide sequence is TGTGCCAGCTCGCTGGGACTAGCGGGAGTATATGAGCAGTTCTTC. It specifies CASSLGLAGVYEQFF. With all but the CDR3 taken from the reference TRBV18 and TRBJ2-1 genes, the full variable domain is: NAGVMQNPRHLVRRRGQEARLRCSPMKGHSHVYWYRQLPEEGLKFMVYLQKENIIDESGMPKERFSAEFPKEGPSILRIQQVVRGDSAAYFCASSLGLAGVYEQFFGPGTRLTVL.